This T cell receptor (beta chain) was documented in a study of blood T cell repertoires in COVID-19. Study-level background: The analysed material was cDNA or gDNA that came from T cells, B-cell-depleted T cells, or PBMCs.

V lost 6 bases and J 0 bases, leaving 12 bases between the germline ends. There are 15 residues in the CDR3. CDR1 KGHDR and CDR2 SFDVKD come from the germline V gene. As originally analysed: It was from reference gene primer amplification that nucleated cell counts were estimated. The table came from immunoSEQ multiplex PCR; TCRdb's copy has only in-frame clones and leaves some out. That table furnishes V, J and clone size, whereas the DNA furnished D and trimming. The profile covers roughly 67,000 clones, with over 60% appearing a single time and about 25% taken by the ten largest. The sequencing input was peripheral blood. V gene TRBV24-1 combines with J gene TRBJ2-3; tentative D call: TRBD1 (6 bases). The sequence was collected from a human donor in a cohort sampled during active COVID-19. CDR3 nucleotides: TGTGCCACCAGTCACAGGGAGACTAGCACAGATACGCAGTATTTT. Translated, it gives CATSHRETSTDTQYF.